This entry lists 18 T cell receptor beta chains sequenced from one sample in a study of response to subunit inactivated influenza vaccine. TCRdb re-called the RT-PCR reads with MiXCR, one entry per CDR3 protein. This table holds about 620,000 distinct CDR3 sequences, 11% found once. These data were likewise used in another study, on T cells expressing NK-cell markers. As that report states: Generation of TCR beta cDNA was performed by 5'RACE template switching incorporating UMIs.

Sequenced here: PBMCs from blood, sampled on the day of vaccination. The receptors stem from a man in his fifties who received an inactivated influenza vaccine.

This clonotype was found many times. The chain joins TRBV12-3 or TRBV12-4 to TRBJ1-3; D gene ambiguous. Between the trimmed V and J ends, which lost 6 bases and 0 bases, there was a span of 12 bases. The CDR3 runs to 15 residues. The CDR3 DNA reads TGTGCCAGCAGCCCAGGCGCTAGCTCTGGAAACACCATATATTTT. The encoded protein is CASSPGASSGNTIYF.

This clonotype occurred a few times. The chain links TRBV7-2 to TRBJ1-1; 8 nucleotides align to TRBD1. Per the germline V gene, CDR1 is SGHTA and CDR2 is FQGNSA. J gave up 4 bases and V 5 bases, and 6 bases lay outside the gene matches. This CDR3 contains 14 residues. The CDR3 nucleotides are TGTGCCAGCAGCCGGGGACAGGTAATCACTGAAGCTTTCTTT. This translates into CASSRGQVITEAFF.

CDR3 DNA sequence: TGTGCCAGCAGCCAAGAGGTAGGCTACGAGCAGTACTTC. Translation gives CASSQEVGYEQYF. This rearrangement joins TRBV4-2 to TRBJ2-7; D not resolved. V shed 0 bases and J shed 3 bases, with 6 bases lying between them. CDR3 length equals 13 residues. The germline V gene has CDR1 LGHNA and CDR2 YNFKEQ.

This clonotype was observed a handful of times. The genes are TRBV7-2 and TRBJ2-1; 7 bases are a match to TRBD2. The CDR3 contains 15 residues. J was trimmed by 8 bases and V by 3 bases; bases with no gene match: 10. Germline V lookup: CDR1 SGHTA, CDR2 FQGNSA. CDR3 sequence: CASSLSSGPGYEQFF. The DNA of the CDR3 is TGTGCCAGCAGCTTGTCTAGCGGTCCCGGCTATGAGCAGTTCTTC.

The chain joins TRBV5-1 to TRBJ2-1; tentatively, D is TRBD1 (6 bases). Trimming removed 4 bases at V and 6 bases at J, with 11 bases between. Germline CDR1 reads SGHRS; CDR2 reads YFSETQ. The CDR3 covers 13 residues. The CDR3 reads CASSRSGANEQFF. DNA of the CDR3: TGCGCCAGCAGCAGATCAGGGGCCAATGAGCAGTTCTTC.

This chain joins TRBV18 and TRBJ2-3, with 7 bases fitting TRBD1. V lost 3 bases and J lost 3; bases outside the gene matches: 6. CDR1 and CDR2 from the germline V gene are KGHSH and LQKENI. The CDR3 covers 15 residues. The CDR3 DNA is TGTGCCAGCTCACCCCTGGACAGGTTTACAGATACGCAGTATTTT. Its protein product is CASSPLDRFTDTQYF.

This clonotype was found a few times. This chain joins TRBV10-3 and TRBJ2-3; the match to TRBD2 covers 13 bases. Trimming cost V 7 bases and J 0 bases; bases outside gene matches: 7. Looked up from germline, CDR1 is ENHRY and CDR2 is SYGVKD. The CDR3 consists of 17 residues. DNA of the CDR3: TGTGCCATCACTTCGGGACTAGCGGGGACTAGCACAGATACGCAGTATTTT. It is translated as CAITSGLAGTSTDTQYF.

This clonotype was seen a handful of times. The chain couples TRBV28 to TRBJ2-3; TRBD2 aligns across 7 bases. From germline, CDR1 is MDHEN and CDR2 SYDVKM. CDR3 length: 20 residues. The junction had 18 bases not matched to a gene; V was cut back by 3 bases and J by 0 bases. CDR3: CASSFPIPTSSGSSTDTQYF. The CDR3 region has the DNA TGTGCCAGCAGTTTTCCCATTCCAACAAGTAGCGGGTCTAGCACAGATACGCAGTATTTT. Drawing the rest from reference TRBV28 and TRBJ2-3, the complete variable domain is DVKVTQSSRYLVKRTGEKVFLECVQDMDHENMFWYRQDPGLGLRLIYFSYDVKMKEKGDIPEGYSVSREKKERFSLILESASTNQTSMYLCASSFPIPTSSGSSTDTQYFGPGTRLTVL.

The rearrangement links TRBV28 to TRBJ1-5; D might be TRBD1 (6 bases). CDR1 is MDHEN, CDR2 SYDVKM, per germline. V lost 2 bases to trimming and J lost 7 bases, with 12 bases between them. CDR3 length: 14 residues. DNA for the CDR3: TGTGCCAGCAGTTTACAGGGGAGAAGACAGCCCCAGCATTTT. Residues: CASSLQGRRQPQHF.

The chain couples TRBV20-1 to TRBJ2-5, with 8 bases matching TRBD2. Unmatched junction bases numbered 10, after V lost 5 bases and J lost 11 bases. Germline V gene data show CDR1 as DFQATT and CDR2 as SNEGSKA (reference sequence). The CDR3 is made up of 12 amino acids. DNA for the CDR3: TGCAGTGCTTATCGGGGGGGGAGTGATCAGTACTTC. Translating gives CSAYRGGSDQYF.

This chain links TRBV3-1 with TRBJ2-2; D unresolved. V lost 0 bases, J lost 7 bases, and 21 bases lay in between. Per the germline V gene, CDR1 is LGHDT and CDR2 is YNNKEL (reference sequence). The CDR3 covers 18 residues. In DNA, the CDR3 is TGTGCCAGCAGCCAAGATCGGACCTTAGGGTTAAAGAACGGGGAGCTGTTTTTT. Translated: CASSQDRTLGLKNGELFF. Together with reference TRBV3-1 and TRBJ2-2, the CDR3 gives the full variable domain: DTAVSQTPKYLVTQMGNDKSIKCEQNLGHDTMYWYKQDSKKFLKIMFSYNNKELIINETVPNRFSPKSPDKAHLNLHINSLELGDSAVYFCASSQDRTLGLKNGELFFGEGSRLTVL.

This clonotype appeared many times. This rearrangement joins TRBV6-5 to TRBJ2-1; 9 nucleotides match TRBD1. This CDR3 contains 12 residues. Trimming took 5 bases from V and 10 from J; bases not matched to a gene: 3. Germline-derived CDR1 and CDR2 are MNHEY and SVGAGI. The CDR3, as DNA: TGTGCCAGCAGTACAGGACAGGGGGAGCAGTTCTTC. Translation: CASSTGQGEQFF.

This chain links TRBV21-1 with TRBJ2-5; the DNA was not compared with TRBD2, the D call given in the table. TRBV21-1 is a pseudogene segment. The CDR3 is 14 amino acids. The chain's CDR3 is CASSGQGLQETQYF. The DNA for the CDR3 is TGTGCCAGCAGCGGTCAAGGACTCCAAGAGACCCAGTACTTC.

The chain employs TRBV2 and TRBJ2-3; D ambiguous. V lost 5 bases and J lost 0, with 12 bases in between. The CDR3 sequence is 15 residues long. Germline CDR1 is SNHLY and CDR2 is FYNNEI. The CDR3 is CASSLYSMSTDTQYF. CDR3 bases: TGTGCCAGCAGTCTCTACTCTATGAGCACAGATACGCAGTATTTT.

The table lists this clonotype with a few counts. The chain joins TRBV7-2 to TRBJ2-1, with 9 bases identical to TRBD2. In germline, CDR1 is SGHTA, CDR2 FQGNSA. This CDR3 is 14 amino acids long. The V and J ends lost 5 bases and 11 bases, in that order; junction bases with no gene match: 10. CDR3 protein: CASSREGLASQQFF. For the CDR3, the DNA is TGTGCCAGCAGCAGAGAAGGACTAGCGAGTCAGCAGTTCTTC.

This clonotype was seen only a few times. This sequence joins TRBV12-3 or TRBV12-4 and TRBJ2-7; 10 bases are shared with TRBD1. This CDR3 contains 14 residues. J gave up 4 bases and V 7 bases, and 7 bases lay outside the gene matches. CDR3 bases: TGTGCCAGCACCTGGACAGGGGGAATGTACGAGCAGTACTTC. Translated, it gives CASTWTGGMYEQYF.

The chain is built from TRBV7-2 and TRBJ2-7, with 9 bases identical to TRBD2. The CDR3 length is 15 residues. The junction had 7 bases not matched to a gene; V was cut back by 5 bases and J by 2 bases. The germline CDR1 and CDR2 sequences are SGHTA and FQGNSA. The chain's CDR3 is CASSIQAGGTYEQYF. CDR3 DNA: TGTGCCAGCAGCATCCAAGCGGGGGGCACCTACGAGCAGTACTTC.

The rearrangement uses TRBV4-3 and TRBJ2-7, with D uncertain. Per the germline V gene, CDR1 is LGHNA and CDR2 is YSLEER. The CDR3 is 13 residues long. V was clipped by 2 bases and J by 6 bases, with 11 bases between them. This CDR3 is CASSQRSGGEQYF. The CDR3 bases are TGCGCCAGCAGCCAACGTTCCGGTGGCGAGCAGTACTTC.